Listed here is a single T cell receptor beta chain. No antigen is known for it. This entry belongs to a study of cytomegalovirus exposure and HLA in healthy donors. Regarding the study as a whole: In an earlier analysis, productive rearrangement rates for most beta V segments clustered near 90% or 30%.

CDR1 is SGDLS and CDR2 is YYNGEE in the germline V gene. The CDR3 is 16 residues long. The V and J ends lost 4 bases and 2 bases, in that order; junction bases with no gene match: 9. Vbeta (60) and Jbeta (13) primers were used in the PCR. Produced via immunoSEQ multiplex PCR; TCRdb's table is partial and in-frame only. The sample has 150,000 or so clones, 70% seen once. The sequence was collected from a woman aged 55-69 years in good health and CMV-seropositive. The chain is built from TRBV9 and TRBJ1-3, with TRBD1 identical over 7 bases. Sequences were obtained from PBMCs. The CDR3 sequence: CASSPSGQAAGNTIYF. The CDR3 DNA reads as TGTGCCAGCAGCCCCTCCGGACAGGCTGCTGGAAACACCATATATTTT.